This TCR beta chain was found in a study of CD8+ T cells in alopecia areata. Per the germline V gene, CDR1 is SGHVS and CDR2 is FNYEAQ. V lost 0 bases to trimming and J lost 7 bases, with 10 bases between them. The CDR3 loop spans 14 amino acids. The investigators collected lesional scalp punch biopsies and peripheral blood from alopecia areata patients. Overall study findings and caveats: Compared with normal scalp, lesional scalp had higher clonality and more expanded CD8+ clones.

About this clone: The antigen is not known.

TCR sequencing used cDNA made by reverse transcription of extracted RNA. Assay used: immunoSEQ multiplex PCR; TCRdb lists only in-frame clones, some missing. Here the sample spans roughly 150,000 clones, 45% to 60% being singletons. This sequence joins TRBV7-6 and TRBJ1-5; possible D gene TRBD1, 5 bases. This clonotype was obtained from a human donor with alopecia areata. The material sequenced was CD4+ T cells sorted from blood. CDR3 nucleotides: TGTGCCAGCAGCTTAGCAGGGGTGGGCCAGCCCCAGCATTTT. It translates to CASSLAGVGQPQHF.